The rows below give T cell receptor beta chains drawn from one sample of a study of cytomegalovirus exposure and HLA in healthy donors. Libraries were prepared by immunoSEQ multiplex PCR; TCRdb keeps only in-frame clonotypes and omits some of them. The table shows around 150,000 clones, with over 60% occurring only once. The source material was PBMCs. These receptor sequences come from a woman between 35 and 50 years old in good health and CMV-seronegative. The CDR3 runs from the conserved cysteine through the conserved F or W. The D gene is left open where the match is weak. Clone size is not always given. Where it is, it says once, few, many or a class for expanded clones.

d_gene	v_gene	abundance	j_gene	CDR3aa	CDR3nt
TRBD1	TRBV5-1	-	TRBJ2-7	CASSFGTGGDEQYF	TGCGCCAGCAGCTTTGGGACAGGGGGAGACGAGCAGTACTTC
-	TRBV6-1	-	TRBJ1-1	CASSSSRAGGTEAFF	TGTGCCAGCAGTTCAAGTAGGGCCGGGGGCACTGAAGCTTTCTTT
TRBD1	TRBV5-1	-	TRBJ2-3	CASSRTPTGVGTDTQYF	TGCGCCAGCAGCCGGACCCCGACAGGGGTTGGCACAGATACGCAGTATTTT
-	TRBV28	few	TRBJ2-7	CASMRTGYKSYEQYF	TGTGCCAGCATGAGAACAGGGTATAAGTCCTACGAGCAGTACTTC
TRBD2	TRBV2	-	TRBJ2-7	CASRGPGGGEQYF	TGTGCCAGCAGGGGACCCGGGGGGGGCGAGCAGTACTTC
-	TRBV19	-	TRBJ1-5	CASSIQAGRQPQHF	TGTGCCAGTAGTATTCAGGCAGGGAGGCAGCCCCAGCATTTT
-	TRBV7-6	-	TRBJ1-6	CASSLREPGDSPLHF	TGTGCCAGCAGCTTAAGAGAGCCCGGGGATTCACCCCTCCACTTT
-	TRBV7-9	-	TRBJ2-7	CASSPGTSLTSYEQYF	TGTGCCAGCAGCCCCGGGACATCCCTAACTTCGTACGAGCAGTACTTC
TRBD1	TRBV5-1	-	TRBJ2-5	CASSQGQGEETQYF	TGCGCCAGCAGCCAAGGACAGGGGGAAGAGACCCAGTACTTC
-	TRBV14	-	TRBJ1-1	CASSRSGGLLTEAFF	TGTGCCAGCAGCCGGTCCGGGGGGCTACTCACTGAAGCTTTCTTT
-	TRBV5-4	-	TRBJ2-3	CASSVRGTDTQYF	TGTGCCAGCAGCGTCCGGGGCACAGATACGCAGTATTTT
-	TRBV6-5	-	TRBJ1-1	CASRRTAMNTEAFF	TGTGCCAGCAGAAGGACAGCTATGAACACTGAAGCTTTCTTT
-	TRBV27	-	TRBJ2-4	CASSLGLAYDIQYF	TGTGCCAGCAGTTTAGGTCTAGCGTACGACATTCAGTACTTC
-	TRBV29-1	-	TRBJ1-1	CSVANWGRKNTEAFF	TGCAGCGTTGCTAACTGGGGCCGAAAGAACACTGAAGCTTTCTTT
TRBD1	TRBV5-5	-	TRBJ1-1	CASRILPGQGTEAFF	TGTGCCAGCAGAATCCTCCCGGGACAGGGAACTGAAGCTTTCTTT
-	TRBV5-1	-	TRBJ1-5	CASSLGGDNSYQPQHF	TGCGCCAGCAGCTTGGGAGGGGACAACTCCTATCAGCCCCAGCATTTT
-	TRBV10-3	few	TRBJ1-1	CAIRQGMNTEAFF	TGTGCCATCAGACAGGGTATGAACACTGAAGCTTTCTTT
TRBD2	TRBV27	few	TRBJ2-1	CASHRTSGRGNEQFF	TGTGCCAGCCACAGGACTAGCGGGAGGGGGAATGAGCAGTTCTTC
-	TRBV18	-	TRBJ1-2	CASSLSSYGYTF	TGTGCCAGCTCACTTTCCTCTTATGGCTACACCTTC
-	TRBV11-2	-	TRBJ1-1	CASSSQPNTEAFF	TGTGCCAGCAGCTCACAGCCAAACACTGAAGCTTTCTTT
-	TRBV28	-	TRBJ2-3	CASLRSTTDTQYF	TGTGCCAGCCTACGTTCAACCACAGATACGCAGTATTTT
TRBD2	TRBV29-1	-	TRBJ2-3	CSDSGGSSTDTQYF	TGCAGCGATAGCGGGGGCTCTAGCACAGATACGCAGTATTTT
-	TRBV5-1	-	TRBJ2-5	CASVLQGTPGETQYF	TGCGCCAGCGTCCTACAGGGTACCCCGGGGGAGACCCAGTACTTC
-	TRBV5-4	few	TRBJ1-1	CASSLVAGMNTEAFF	TGTGCCAGCAGCTTGGTTGCGGGGATGAACACTGAAGCTTTCTTT
-	TRBV10-3	-	TRBJ2-1	CAISTSTNEQFF	TGTGCCATCAGTACTAGTACCAATGAGCAGTTCTTC
-	TRBV15	few	TRBJ1-1	CATSRDQGKNTEAFF	TGTGCCACCAGCAGAGATCAGGGGAAGAACACTGAAGCTTTCTTT
TRBD1	TRBV19	once	TRBJ2-5	CASSIQGAGETQYF	TGTGCCAGTAGTATACAGGGGGCCGGAGAGACCCAGTACTTC